These 27 T cell receptor beta chains share one sample of origin, sequenced in a study of regulatory T cells in long-lasting Graves disease. To make TCR beta libraries, researchers used iRepertoire HTBI primers and Arm-PCR of CDR3 regions. TCRdb processed the multiplex PCR reads anew with MiXCR; each CDR3 protein has one entry. The sample has 350,000 to 550,000 distinct CDR3 sequences, 16% seen once. Stated time point: newly diagnosed GD, antithyroid drugs for less than 3 months. PBMC-extracted RNA yielded the TCR library. In addition, the sample was reused for a study of T cells in Graves' hyperthyroidism and ophthalmopathy.

The sequences come from peripheral blood mononuclear cells (PBMCs), collected at new diagnosis, from a patient treated with antithyroid drugs. The receptor source for this set is a young woman with Graves disease.

V and J are TRBV6-9 and TRBJ2-2; D is uncertain. V lost 3 bases, J lost 3 bases, and 5 bases lay in between. CDR1 and CDR2 from the germline V gene are MNHGY and SVAAGI. The CDR3 loop spans 13 amino acids. CDR3 DNA sequence: TGTGCCAGCAGTTACCTAGACACCGGGGAGCTGTTTTTT. Translated, it gives CASSYLDTGELFF.

This chain uses TRBV28 with TRBJ2-3; TRBD1 matches at 9 bases. With 10 bases clipped from V and 2 bases from J, the junction kept 10 bases outside the gene matches. Germline CDR1 MDHEN, CDR2 SYDVKM. This CDR3 has 15 residues. CDR3 sequence reads: CAISTGTGPTDTQYF. The CDR3 region has the DNA TGTGCCATCTCGACCGGGACAGGGCCCACAGATACGCAGTATTTT.

This rearrangement joins TRBV11-2 to TRBJ2-1; D possibly corresponds to TRBD2 (6 bases). The germline V and J ends were trimmed by 5 bases and 8 bases, with 16 bases remaining between them. This CDR3 is 14 amino acids long. Germline V gene data show CDR1 as SGHAT and CDR2 as FQNNGV. CDR3 residues: CASSPGTPVDEQFF. The CDR3 DNA is TGTGCCAGCAGCCCCGGGACTCCGGTCGATGAGCAGTTCTTC.

The table lists this clonotype with many counts. This CDR3 reads CASNLDAGVKGEAFF. The CDR3 DNA sequence: TGCGCCAGCAACCTTGACGCGGGGGTGAAGGGTGAAGCTTTCTTT. The rearrangement uses TRBV5-1 and TRBJ1-1; possibly TRBD1 for D (5 bases). The CDR3 is 15 residues long. The V gene's germline CDR1 is SGHRS and CDR2 YFSETQ. Between the trimmed V and J ends, which lost 6 bases and 7 bases, there was a span of 22 bases. Full variable domain (missing parts from reference TRBV5-1 and TRBJ1-1): KAGVTQTPRYLIKTRGQQVTLSCSPISGHRSVSWYQQTPGQGLQFLFEYFSETQRNKGNFPGRFSGRQFSNSRSEMNVSTLELGDSALYLCASNLDAGVKGEAFFGQGTRLTVV.

This clonotype showed up just a few times. The chain has TRBV3-1 and TRBJ2-2; D unresolved. Germline CDR1 and CDR2: LGHDT and YNNKEL (reference sequence). The V gene lost 2 bases and the J gene lost 3 bases, with 4 bases spanning the gap. The CDR3 has 13 residues. CDR3 sequence: CASSQLDTGELFF. CDR3 bases: TGTGCCAGCAGCCAATTAGACACCGGGGAGCTGTTTTTT.

This clonotype was detected many times. V usage is TRBV11-3 and J usage is TRBJ2-3; maybe TRBD2 (5 bases). The CDR3 has 16 amino acids. From germline, CDR1 is SGHNT and CDR2 YENEEA. Trimming shortened V by 0 bases and J by 2 bases, and 12 bases separated the two germline ends. Here the CDR3 reads CASSLEVSAVTDTQYF. CDR3 DNA sequence: TGTGCCAGCAGCTTAGAGGTTTCAGCGGTCACAGATACGCAGTATTTT.

This clonotype came up many times. V and J are TRBV2 and TRBJ2-7, with TRBD1 matching 7 bases. The CDR3 has 15 residues. The V gene's germline CDR1 is SNHLY and CDR2 FYNNEI. Trimming took 8 bases from V and 6 from J; bases not matched to a gene: 16. CDR3 protein: CASRRISETGLEQYF. The DNA of the CDR3 is TGTGCCAGCCGGAGGATTAGCGAGACAGGGCTCGAGCAGTACTTC.

In this sample, this clonotype turned up many times. In nucleotides, the CDR3 is TGTGCCAGCAGCTTTGAGCGGGAGGGCCGTCCGTTCTTC. Its protein product is CASSFEREGRPFF. The V call is TRBV7-2, the J call TRBJ2-1, with 10 bases identical to TRBD2. The J segment lost 15 bases and the V segment lost 3 bases, leaving 8 bases of the junction unmatched. Looked up from germline, CDR1 is SGHTA and CDR2 is FQGNSA. The CDR3 extends over 13 amino acids. The whole variable domain, remainder taken from reference TRBV7-2 and TRBJ2-1, is GAGVSQSPSNKVTEKGKDVELRCDPISGHTALYWYRQSLGQGLEFLIYFQGNSAPDKSGLPSDRFSAERTGGSVSTLTIQRTQQEDSAVYLCASSFEREGRPFFGPGTRLTVL.

Details on this clonotype: The junction departs from the called germline gene at one end, perhaps through a read error. This chain connects TRBV2 to TRBJ2-7; D uncertain. There are 11 residues in the CDR3. Germline loops: CDR1 SNHLY, CDR2 FYNNEI. The CDR3 reads CASRSSYDQYF. The DNA for the CDR3 is TGTGCCAGCAGATCCAGTTACGATCAGTACTTC.

This clonotype has a count of ten or more. V gene TRBV28 combines with J gene TRBJ2-6, with 7 nucleotides matching TRBD2. The trim removed 8 bases at V and 2 bases at J, leaving 6 bases unmatched. This CDR3 region has 15 residues. In germline, CDR1 is MDHEN, CDR2 SYDVKM. The CDR3 sequence is CASGFGRPGANVLTF. DNA for the CDR3: TGTGCCAGCGGCTTCGGGAGGCCTGGGGCCAACGTCCTGACTTTC.

This clonotype has at least ten counts. The chain is built from TRBV11-2 and TRBJ2-1; D is undetermined. The J call may be wrong; the DNA end is better matched by TRBJ2-5. There are 14 residues in the CDR3. Per germline, CDR1 SGHAT and CDR2 FQNNGV. The CDR3 region is CASSNKVAGETQYF. CDR3 nucleotides: TGTGCCAGCAGTAATAAGGTAGCTGGAGAGACCCAGTACTTC.

Concerning this clonotype itself: This may arise from a read error, as a much more abundant clone is one base away. J is TRBJ2-1 and V is TRBV28; D is tentatively TRBD1 or TRBD2 (5 bases each). The CDR3 runs 14 residues. The ends were cut back, 3 bases at V and 9 bases at J, with 15 bases in the middle. CDR1 MDHEN and CDR2 SYDVKM come from the germline V gene. The CDR3 spells CASSFGTSRFEQFF. The CDR3 bases are TGTGCCAGCAGTTTTGGGACGTCCCGGTTTGAGCAGTTCTTC.

With respect to this clonotype: It may be a read error: a sequence one base away is much more abundant. The chain is built from TRBV28 and TRBJ2-7; TRBD1 agrees at 9 bases. CDR1 and CDR2 (germline): MDHEN, SYDVKM. The CDR3 is made up of 14 amino acids. The trim removed 6 bases at V and 1 base at J, leaving 4 bases unmatched. The CDR3 is CASRRTGVSYEQYF. CDR3 nucleotides: TGTGCCAGCAGGCGGACAGGGGTTTCCTACGAGCAGTACTTC.

This clonotype has a count of ten or more. This chain joins TRBV19 and TRBJ2-1; 13 nucleotides line up with TRBD2. Trimming took 2 bases from V and 5 from J; bases not matched to a gene: 6. Germline V lookup: CDR1 LNHDA, CDR2 SQIVND (reference sequence). This CDR3 comprises 17 residues. The DNA for the CDR3 is TGTGCCAGTAGTATAACCGGGACTAGCGGGATCAACAATGAGCAGTTCTTC. Protein: CASSITGTSGINNEQFF.

This clonotype was detected many times. The V gene is TRBV27, the J gene TRBJ1-1, with no clear D. The CDR3 covers 12 residues. Germline-derived CDR1 and CDR2 are MNHEY and SMNVEV (reference sequence). V was clipped by 4 bases and J by 2 bases, with 5 bases between them. CDR3 nucleotide sequence: TGTGCCAGCAGTTCCCATAACACTGAAGCTTTCTTT. Translating it yields CASSSHNTEAFF.

This clonotype was picked up a small number of times. The V and J genes are TRBV10-3 and TRBJ1-6; D ambiguous. The CDR3 loop spans 14 amino acids. Trimming took off 6 bases at V and 7 bases at J, with 13 bases between the two ends. Germline V CDR1 and CDR2: ENHRY, SYGVKD. CDR3 region: CAIRTQWENSPLHF. The CDR3 DNA reads TGTGCCATCAGGACTCAGTGGGAGAATTCACCCCTCCACTTT.

This clonotype came up a few times. The chain couples TRBV6-1 to TRBJ1-4, with 8 bases identical to TRBD1. The germline gives CDR1 MNHNS, CDR2 SASEGT. Losses at the gene ends were 2 bases for V and 8 bases for J; bases not matched to a gene: 7. The CDR3 consists of 15 residues. CDR3 nucleotides: TGTGCCAGCAGTGAACAGGGGGCTGTACGGGAAAAACTGTTTTTT. Its protein is CASSEQGAVREKLFF.

The chain is built from TRBV2 and TRBJ1-1; D may be TRBD1 (6 bases). Per the germline V gene, CDR1 is SNHLY and CDR2 is FYNNEI. V was trimmed by 4 bases and J by 2 bases, leaving 17 bases between them. The CDR3 is 16 amino acids. In nucleotides, the CDR3 is TGTGCCAGCAGTGGGGGGGGCCAGGACCTAAACACTGAAGCTTTCTTT. It specifies CASSGGGQDLNTEAFF.

This clonotype was found many times. This chain connects TRBV5-1 to TRBJ2-7; TRBD1 matches 8 bases. V lost 4 bases to trimming and J lost 0 bases; unmatched junction nucleotides: 9. CDR1 is SGHRS, CDR2 YFSETQ, per germline. This CDR3 region has 16 residues. CDR3 in DNA: TGCGCCAGCAGCCCTGGTTCAGGGGGCGTCTCCTACGAGCAGTACTTC. Its protein is CASSPGSGGVSYEQYF.

This clonotype was found many times. The CDR3 bases are TGCAGTGCACTCCCCTTAGCGGAGTCCTACGAGCAGTACTTC. Its protein is CSALPLAESYEQYF. The V and J genes are TRBV20-1 and TRBJ2-7, with D possibly matching TRBD2 (6 bases). The germline gives CDR1 DFQATT, CDR2 SNEGSKA (reference sequence). V was pared by 6 bases and J by 1 base, with 16 bases between. The CDR3 runs to 14 residues.

There are a few counts of this clonotype. The J gene is TRBJ2-1, the V gene TRBV3-1; 10 bases align to TRBD2. The CDR3 runs to 19 residues. CDR1 and CDR2 from the germline V gene are LGHDT and YNNKEL (reference sequence). V dropped 1 base and J dropped 2; count of bases not matched to a gene: 11. In DNA form, the CDR3 reads TGTGCCAGCAGCCAAGGTCGGGCTAGCGGGAGTATCACCTACAATGAGCAGTTCTTC. Its protein product is CASSQGRASGSITYNEQFF.

The chain uses TRBV9 and TRBJ1-2; D unclear. The CDR3 contains 11 residues. Trimming left V 0 bases short and J 5 bases short, with 2 bases between. Germline CDR1 is SGDLS and CDR2 is YYNGEE. This CDR3 reads CASSVGYGYTF. The CDR3 region has the DNA TGTGCCAGCAGCGTAGGGTATGGCTACACCTTC.

Many counts were recorded for this clonotype. Here the CDR3 reads CASSFPDGTSRSYNEQFF. CDR3 bases: TGTGCCAGCAGCTTCCCAGATGGGACTTCCCGCTCCTACAATGAGCAGTTCTTC. The gene calls are TRBV7-9 and TRBJ2-1, with D tentatively TRBD2 (6 bases). CDR3 length: 18 residues. The germline CDR1 and CDR2 sequences are SEHNR and FQNEAQ (reference sequence). The V end lost 3 bases, the J end lost 0 bases, and 18 bases lay between the germline ends.

This clonotype was found many times. The chain combines TRBV12-3 or TRBV12-4 with TRBJ1-5, with a weak D call TRBD1 (5 bases). V was cut by 7 bases and J by 6 bases, with 10 bases left in between. The CDR3 has 12 amino acids. In DNA form, the CDR3 reads TGTGCCAGCACCAGGGTTGGTCAGCCCCAGCATTTT. Protein product: CASTRVGQPQHF.

In its sample, this clonotype was seen a few times. A much bigger clone sits one base away, suggesting this may be a read error. The chain has TRBV30 and TRBJ2-1; unclear D gene. The CDR3 has 12 amino acids. Germline V gives CDR1 GTSNPN, CDR2 SVGIG (reference sequence). The CDR3 DNA reads TGTGCCTGGAGTATAGCCAACAATGGGCAGTTCTTC. This encodes CAWSIANNGQFF.

This clonotype was found many times. The chain joins TRBV20-1 to TRBJ2-7; D call uncertain. The germline V gene encodes CDR1 DFQATT and CDR2 SNEGSKA (reference sequence). This CDR3 comprises 13 residues. Trimming removed 1 base from V and 7 bases from J, with 14 bases in between. The CDR3 DNA reads TGCAGTGCTAGAGGCCACCAGATCTTGGAGCAGTACTTC. It codes for CSARGHQILEQYF.

At least ten counts were recorded for this clonotype. The genes are TRBV7-3 and TRBJ2-3, with TRBD2 matching over 7 bases. The CDR3 sequence is 14 residues long. The J segment lost 5 bases and the V segment lost 5 bases, leaving 7 bases of the junction unmatched. Germline CDR1 SGHTA, CDR2 FQGTGA. The CDR3 region has the DNA TGTGCCAGCAGCCCCTCTCGGGGGGTAGATACGCAGTATTTT. It is translated as CASSPSRGVDTQYF.